This T cell receptor (beta chain) appears in the sequencing data of a study of T-cell memory formation after mild COVID-19 (dated by TCRdb to the early 2020s). Background for the entire study: TCR sequence clusters from the two donors were largely donor specific. T-cell clones expanding and contracting after mild COVID-19 in two donors were tracked by longitudinal TCRalpha and TCRbeta repertoire sequencing. Two young, previously healthy adult volunteers made up the cohort, one male and one female. Points the paper makes about the study in general: From day 15 to 85, contracting clones showed balanced CD4/CD8 phenotypes, whereas a second wave of clones that expanded from day 15 to 37 leaned towards CD4+. Some responding clones were detected in pre-infection memory, suggesting pre-existing cross-reactive memory T cells joined the SARS-CoV-2 response. The study covered only a couple of mild cases, and larger cohorts including severe cases with pre-infection samples were considered necessary. Contracting CD4+ clones turned up mainly in the CM and EM memory subsets, whereas EMRA was where CD8+ clones were enriched. SARS-CoV-2 specificity of the second-wave clones peaking on day 37 was not confirmed.

The instrument given in TCRdb is Illumina NovaSeq 6000. cDNA libraries for TCRalpha and TCRbeta were prepared by 5'RACE using constant-segment primers, with sample barcodes and unique molecular identifiers added. Trizol reagent was used to extract RNA from every sample. The libraries were amplified in two PCR steps, and the second step added a second sample barcode and Illumina TruSeq adapters. Sequencing of the libraries was done on an Illumina NovaSeq, producing 2 x 150 bp paired-end reads. Under the source paper's analysis protocol: Demultiplexing of reads and collapsing into UMI-guided consensus sequences were performed with migec v1.2.7. With mixcr v2.1.11, UMI consensuses were aligned to TRA and TRB V and J templates and assembled into clonotypes. Clonotypes were classified as expanded or contracted when called significant by both edgeR and NoisET, with noise models trained on biological replicates. For edgeR calls, the thresholds were a false discovery rate-adjusted p below 0.01 and a log2 fold-change of 1. As an exploratory analysis of dynamics, PCA with hierarchical clustering was applied to max-normalized trajectories of the 1000 most abundant clonotypes. Separately sequenced CD4+ and CD8+ repertoires were used to assign the CD4 or CD8 phenotype of responding clones. The public reads were reanalyzed by TCRdb: fastp trimming at Q25, MiXCR alignment, in-frame beta chains only. Rows are unified per CDR3 protein, each entry keeping the most common DNA and genes. These V and J calls are TCRdb output, not the study's own analysis. This sample lists 250,000 to 350,000 distinct CDR3 sequences; about 16% were detected once. The biggest ten clones account for roughly 22% of the sample.

Turning to this clonotype: What antigen it recognizes has not been identified. No base-level quality is on record; no much larger clone is a single base apart.

The germline V gene (reference sequence) specifies SEHNR as CDR1 and FQNEAQ as CDR2. V and J lose 8 bases and 3 bases, and a span of 14 bases separates them. The CDR3 runs 14 residues from the cysteine to the phenylalanine. The read is trimmed to its CDR3 DNA, 42 bases read in frame from base 1. Ficoll-Paque density gradient centrifugation was used to isolate PBMCs. The chain is assembled from TRBV7-9 and TRBJ2-1; tentative D gene TRBD1, with 7 bases matching. Sample: PBMCs or a T cell subset sorted from them (not recorded which). The sequence derives from a man aged 18 to 30 who had mild COVID-19 (a few samples of this study predate the infection). The sample titles of this study are shuffled in the database, so cell type and time point are left out; the donor was told from shared clones. The CDR3 protein: CASGRTGRYNEQFF. The bases are TGTGCCAGCGGGAGGACAGGTCGCTACAATGAGCAGTTCTTC.